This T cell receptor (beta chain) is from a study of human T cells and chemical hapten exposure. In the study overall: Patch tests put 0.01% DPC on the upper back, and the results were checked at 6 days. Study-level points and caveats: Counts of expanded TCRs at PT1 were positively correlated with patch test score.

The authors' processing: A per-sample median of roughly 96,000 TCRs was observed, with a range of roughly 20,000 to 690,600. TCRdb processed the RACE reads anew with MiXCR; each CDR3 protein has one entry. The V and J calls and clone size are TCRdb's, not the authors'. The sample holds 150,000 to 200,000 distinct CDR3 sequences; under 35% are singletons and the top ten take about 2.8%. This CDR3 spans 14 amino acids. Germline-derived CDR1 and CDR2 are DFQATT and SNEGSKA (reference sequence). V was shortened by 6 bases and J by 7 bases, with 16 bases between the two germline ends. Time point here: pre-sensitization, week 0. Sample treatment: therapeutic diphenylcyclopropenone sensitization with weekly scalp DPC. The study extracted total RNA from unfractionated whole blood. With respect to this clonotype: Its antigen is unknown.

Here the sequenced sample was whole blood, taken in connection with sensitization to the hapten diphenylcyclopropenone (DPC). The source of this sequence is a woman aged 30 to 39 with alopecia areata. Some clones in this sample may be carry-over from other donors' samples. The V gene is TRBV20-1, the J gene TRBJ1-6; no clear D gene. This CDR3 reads CSANPRSDNSPLHF. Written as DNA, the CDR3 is TGCAGTGCCAACCCCCGGTCCGACAATTCACCCCTCCACTTT.